These 17 T cell receptor beta chains were all obtained from the same sample, sequenced in a study of blood T cell repertoires in COVID-19. Measured with immunoSEQ multiplex PCR; TCRdb has only the in-frame clones, and not every one. The data contain 280,000 or so clones, around 88% of them singletons. The sequenced material came from peripheral blood. The source is a woman in her twenties or thirties who had recovered from COVID-19.

The chain is built from TRBV7-9 and TRBJ2-4; 7 nucleotides agree with TRBD2. Trimming cost V 5 bases and J 7 bases; bases outside gene matches: 8. Germline CDR1 and CDR2: SEHNR and FQNEAQ (reference sequence). The CDR3 sequence is 14 residues long. The CDR3 is CASSTLAVRNIQYF. As DNA, the CDR3 is TGTGCCAGCAGCACCCTAGCGGTTCGGAACATTCAGTACTTC.

The rearrangement links TRBV5-1 to TRBJ2-1; D is unresolved. Germline CDR1 reads SGHRS; CDR2 reads YFSETQ. Between the trimmed V and J ends, which lost 0 bases and 10 bases, there was a span of 5 bases. CDR3 size: 11 residues. Written as DNA, the CDR3 is TGCGCCAGCAGCTTGGCTGTCGAGCAGTTCTTC. Translating it yields CASSLAVEQFF.

The chain couples TRBV7-2 to TRBJ1-2, with D possibly matching TRBD1 (6 bases). With 0 bases removed from V and 2 bases from J, the gap between germline ends came to 13 bases. The CDR3 spans 16 residues. CDR1 and CDR2 from the germline V gene are SGHTA and FQGNSA. The CDR3 loop is CASSLASGVRNYGYTF. The CDR3 DNA follows: TGTGCCAGCAGCTTAGCATCAGGGGTTCGAAACTATGGCTACACCTTC. Filled out from reference TRBV7-2 and TRBJ1-2, the complete variable domain reads GAGVSQSPSNKVTEKGKDVELRCDPISGHTALYWYRQSLGQGLEFLIYFQGNSAPDKSGLPSDRFSAERTGGSVSTLTIQRTQQEDSAVYLCASSLASGVRNYGYTFGSGTRLTVV.

This sequence joins TRBV7-9 and TRBJ2-3; no clear D. There are 15 residues in the CDR3. CDR1 is SEHNR and CDR2 is FQNEAQ in the germline V gene (reference sequence). V was shortened by 1 base and J by 2 bases, with 10 bases between the two germline ends. Here the CDR3 reads CASSLVPRLTDTQYF. CDR3 sequence (DNA): TGTGCCAGCAGCTTAGTCCCGCGGCTCACAGATACGCAGTATTTT.

The chain has TRBV12-5 and TRBJ1-5; 7 bases match TRBD1. The length of the CDR3 is 13 residues. Germline lookup yields CDR1 LGHNT and CDR2 FRNRAP. CDR3 coding DNA: TGTGTTCCCGGGACAGCTTTAAATCAGCCCCAGCATTTT. It translates to CVPGTALNQPQHF.

V and J are TRBV19 and TRBJ1-6; 8 nucleotides align to TRBD1. The germline gives CDR1 LNHDA, CDR2 SQIVND (reference sequence). This CDR3 region has 13 residues. Germline trimming cut 7 bases from V and 9 bases from J; bases unmatched to any gene: 5. The CDR3 protein is CASTQGAPSPLHF. Here the CDR3 DNA reads TGTGCCAGTACGCAGGGGGCGCCTTCACCCCTCCACTTT.

J is TRBJ2-1 and V is TRBV27; the D is unclear. The V gene's germline CDR1 is MNHEY and CDR2 SMNVEV (reference sequence). The V and J ends lost 0 bases and 8 bases respectively, with 5 bases between them. The CDR3 extends over 12 amino acids. The CDR3 region has the DNA TGTGCCAGCAGTTTATCGCTAGATGAGCAGTTCTTC. This encodes CASSLSLDEQFF.

The chain combines TRBV20-1 with TRBJ2-2; D is uncertain. Germline lookup yields CDR1 DFQATT and CDR2 SNEGSKA (reference sequence). Trimming took 3 bases from V and 1 from J, leaving 6 bases between them. CDR3 length: 13 residues. The CDR3 loop is CSASIQNTGELFF. For the CDR3, the DNA is TGCAGTGCTAGTATCCAGAACACCGGGGAGCTGTTTTTT.

The chain uses TRBV5-4 and TRBJ2-1; D unclear. The CDR3 has 14 residues. Germline CDR1 and CDR2: SGHNT and YYREEE (reference sequence). V lost 4 bases, J lost 2 bases, and 10 bases lay in between. This CDR3 is CASSPTETYNEQFF. The DNA for the CDR3 is TGTGCCAGCAGCCCGACTGAGACCTACAATGAGCAGTTCTTC.

The chain couples TRBV10-3 to TRBJ2-7, with 8 bases lining up with TRBD2. The CDR3 contains 13 residues. The trim removed 8 bases at V and 2 bases at J, leaving 5 bases unmatched. The germline CDR1 and CDR2 sequences are ENHRY and SYGVKD. Here the CDR3 DNA reads TGTGCCATCCAGCGGGAGATCACCTACGAGCAGTACTTC. Protein: CAIQREITYEQYF.

This chain joins TRBV6-4 and TRBJ2-2; D possibly corresponds to TRBD1 (6 bases). Germline values: CDR1 MRHNA, CDR2 SNTAGT. Deletions cut 8 bases from V and 1 base from J, with 11 bases between. This CDR3 has 14 residues. CDR3 sequence reads: CASSGQLNTGELFF. The CDR3 region has the DNA TGTGCCAGCTCCGGACAGCTGAACACCGGGGAGCTGTTTTTT.

This chain uses TRBV18 with TRBJ1-1; TRBD1 matches 8 bases. Germline V gives CDR1 KGHSH, CDR2 LQKENI. Trimming at V came to 4 bases and at J to 6 bases, leaving 7 bases not matched to a gene. The CDR3 loop spans 14 amino acids. The CDR3 is CASSLLQGVAEAFF. The CDR3 bases are TGTGCCAGCTCACTTCTACAGGGGGTTGCTGAAGCTTTCTTT.

The V and J genes are TRBV6-5 and TRBJ1-4, with 7 bases identical to TRBD1. Trimming at V came to 0 bases and at J to 7 bases, leaving 5 bases not matched to a gene. CDR1 is MNHEY, CDR2 SVGAGI, per germline. The CDR3 is 15 residues long. The CDR3 is CASSYSSGGVEKLFF. The DNA for the CDR3 is TGTGCCAGCAGTTACTCATCAGGGGGTGTTGAAAAACTGTTTTTT.

The V and J genes are TRBV5-1 and TRBJ1-3; no clear D gene. The V end lost 0 bases, the J end lost 2 bases, and 12 bases lay between the germline ends. This CDR3 spans 16 amino acids. CDR1 and CDR2 (germline): SGHRS, YFSETQ. DNA of the CDR3: TGCGCCAGCAGCTTGGCGGGCGGAGGGCCTGGAAACACCATATATTTT. Encoded protein: CASSLAGGGPGNTIYF.

With regard to this clone: Additional DNA sequences in this sample encode the identical CDR3. The rearrangement uses TRBV2 and TRBJ1-6, with D possibly being TRBD1 (6 bases). The CDR3 has 14 amino acids. Deletions cut 6 bases from V and 4 bases from J, with 10 bases between. From germline, CDR1 is SNHLY and CDR2 FYNNEI. In DNA form, the CDR3 reads TGTGCCAGCAGCGGCGGACAGTATAATTCACCCCTCCACTTT. Amino acids: CASSGGQYNSPLHF.

This clone was observed a handful of times. The rearrangement joins TRBV28 to TRBJ1-5; D unresolved. The CDR3 extends over 14 amino acids. The germline V gene has CDR1 MDHEN and CDR2 SYDVKM. V lost 7 bases, J lost 4 bases, and 14 bases lay in between. DNA for the CDR3: TGTGCCAGCAAGAGTCCCCCCCGGAATCAGCCCCAGCATTTT. It specifies CASKSPPRNQPQHF.

The V and J genes are TRBV4-1 and TRBJ1-4; D ambiguous. The germline CDR1 and CDR2 sequences are MGHRA and YSYEKL. The CDR3 loop spans 13 amino acids. Trimming removed 1 base from V and 8 bases from J, with 8 bases in between. The CDR3 reads CASSQALGEKLFF. The CDR3 coding sequence is TGCGCCAGCAGCCAAGCGCTCGGGGAAAAACTGTTTTTT.